This paragraph reports one T cell receptor beta chain. The CDR3 is 15 amino acids. From germline, CDR1 is LNHDA and CDR2 SQIVND (reference sequence). Trimming removed 6 bases from V and 2 bases from J; junction bases left unmatched: 5. This specimen belongs to a study of blood T cell repertoires in COVID-19. Study at large: Sites in the United States, Italy and Spain provided acute and convalescent COVID-19 samples. T cells, B-cell-depleted T cells, or PBMCs supplied cDNA or gDNA.

In the original workflow: Estimation of nucleated cell counts relied on the amplification of reference gene primers. Using immunoSEQ multiplex PCR, the repertoire was profiled, and TCRdb retains in-frame clones only, with some absent. D and trimming were read from the DNA, whereas the V and J calls and clone size are those reported in that table. The sample holds hundreds of thousands of clones, around 87% seen once. Specimen: peripheral blood. The V gene is TRBV19, the J gene TRBJ1-5; 9 nucleotides agree with TRBD1. The sequence was collected from a man aged 70 or older with acute or convalescent COVID-19. As DNA, the CDR3 is TGTGCCAGTAGCCTGGACAGGGGTCGCAATCAGCCCCAGCATTTT. Its translation: CASSLDRGRNQPQHF.